These 10 T cell receptor beta chains were all obtained from the same sample, sequenced in a study of blood T cell repertoires in COVID-19. Only in-frame clones appear in the TCRdb table, and some are missing; sequencing was by immunoSEQ multiplex PCR. In the table there are about 70,000 clones, more than 80% of which are singletons. Sequenced: peripheral blood. The receptor set was obtained from a man of 80 years or more with acute or convalescent COVID-19.

V usage is TRBV2 and J usage is TRBJ2-7; 8 bases are a match to TRBD1. V lost 2 bases to trimming and J lost 1 base; unmatched junction nucleotides: 4. The CDR3 loop spans 15 amino acids. Germline-derived CDR1 and CDR2 are SNHLY and FYNNEI. CDR3 loop: CASSELDRASYEQYF. The DNA for the CDR3 is TGTGCCAGCAGTGAACTGGACAGGGCTTCCTACGAGCAGTACTTC.

The rearrangement joins TRBV4-3 to TRBJ2-1, with 11 bases that match TRBD2. CDR1 is LGHNA and CDR2 is YSLEER in the germline V gene. Trimming took 0 bases from V and 9 from J; bases not matched to a gene: 13. The CDR3 runs 18 residues. CDR3 in amino acids: CASSQDRFLLAGVSEQFF. The CDR3, as DNA: TGCGCCAGCAGCCAAGATCGTTTCCTACTAGCGGGAGTAAGTGAGCAGTTCTTC.

The CDR3 sequence is CASRRGQGLYNEQFF. The CDR3 DNA is TGTGCCAGCAGGCGGGGGCAGGGGCTTTACAATGAGCAGTTCTTC. The rearrangement uses TRBV27 and TRBJ2-1, with a possible D match to TRBD2 (7 bases). Trimming took 6 bases from V and 4 from J, leaving 16 bases between them. The germline V gene encodes CDR1 MNHEY and CDR2 SMNVEV (reference sequence). This CDR3 spans 15 amino acids.

The genes are TRBV5-1 and TRBJ2-5; tentatively, D is TRBD1 (6 bases). This CDR3 region has 16 residues. Between the trimmed V and J ends, which lost 1 base and 4 bases, there was a span of 17 bases. The germline V gene encodes CDR1 SGHRS and CDR2 YFSETQ. The CDR3 coding sequence is TGCGCCAGCAGCTTGTTACCCGTGGACAGTCGAGAGACCCAGTACTTC. Protein sequence: CASSLLPVDSRETQYF. Full variable domain (remainder filled in from reference TRBV5-1 and TRBJ2-5): KAGVTQTPRYLIKTRGQQVTLSCSPISGHRSVSWYQQTPGQGLQFLFEYFSETQRNKGNFPGRFSGRQFSNSRSEMNVSTLELGDSALYLCASSLLPVDSRETQYFGPGTRLLVL.

The V call is TRBV28, the J call TRBJ2-5; 11 bases fit TRBD1. The CDR3 is 16 amino acids. Germline CDR1 reads MDHEN; CDR2 reads SYDVKM. V was clipped by 4 bases and J by 5 bases; unmatched bases: 9. CDR3 sequence reads: CASSSMWDRGTETQYF. The CDR3 coding sequence is TGTGCCAGCAGTTCTATGTGGGACAGGGGGACGGAGACCCAGTACTTC. Full variable domain (outside the CDR3, taken from reference TRBV28 and TRBJ2-5): DVKVTQSSRYLVKRTGEKVFLECVQDMDHENMFWYRQDPGLGLRLIYFSYDVKMKEKGDIPEGYSVSREKKERFSLILESASTNQTSMYLCASSSMWDRGTETQYFGPGTRLLVL.

The V and J genes are TRBV2 and TRBJ2-2; maybe TRBD2 (5 bases). The ends were cut back, 4 bases at V and 5 bases at J, with 11 bases in the middle. There are 14 residues in the CDR3. CDR1 is SNHLY and CDR2 is FYNNEI in the germline V gene. The CDR3 reads CASSAEDRTGELFF. CDR3 nucleotide sequence: TGTGCCAGCAGTGCGGAGGACCGTACCGGGGAGCTGTTTTTT. Together with reference TRBV2 and TRBJ2-2, the CDR3 gives the full variable domain: EPEVTQTPSHQVTQMGQEVILRCVPISNHLYFYWYRQILGQKVEFLVSFYNNEISEKSEIFDDQFSVERPDGSNFTLKIRSTKLEDSAMYFCASSAEDRTGELFFGEGSRLTVL.

This clone occurred once. The CDR3: CASRGYTEAFF. In DNA form, the CDR3 reads TGTGCCAGCAGGGGCTACACTGAAGCTTTCTTT. The chain couples TRBV28 to TRBJ1-1; no clear D gene. CDR1 is MDHEN, CDR2 SYDVKM, per germline. V lost 6 bases to trimming and J lost 3 bases, with 5 bases between them. The length of the CDR3 is 11 residues.

This sequence joins TRBV3-1 (or the pseudogene TRBV3-2) and TRBJ1-5; 12 nucleotides align to TRBD1. Trimming at V came to 3 bases and at J to 3 bases, leaving 9 bases not matched to a gene. The V gene's germline CDR1 is LGHDT and CDR2 YNNKEL (reference sequence). The CDR3 totals 18 residues. CDR3 in DNA: TGTGCCAGCAGCCAGCCCGGGACAGGGGGCTTTTTCAATCAGCCCCAGCATTTT. As protein: CASSQPGTGGFFNQPQHF.

This clone was recorded a few times. The rearrangement uses TRBV9 and TRBJ2-7, with D perhaps TRBD2 (5 bases). The CDR3 runs 14 residues. V gave up 3 bases and J gave up 0 bases, with 10 bases separating them. Germline lookup yields CDR1 SGDLS and CDR2 YYNGEE. The DNA of the CDR3 is TGTGCCAGCAGCGCAGACGGGGACTCCTACGAGCAGTACTTC. This gives the protein CASSADGDSYEQYF. The complete variable domain, with remaining parts taken from reference TRBV9 and TRBJ2-7, reads DSGVTQTPKHLITATGQRVTLRCSPRSGDLSVYWYQQSLDQGLQFLIQYYNGEERAKGNILERFSAQQFPDLHSELNLSSLELGDSALYFCASSADGDSYEQYFGPGTRLTVT.

The gene calls are TRBV3-1 (or the pseudogene TRBV3-2) and TRBJ2-7, with D maybe TRBD2 (6 bases). V was clipped by 1 base and J by 6 bases, with 13 bases between them. Germline CDR1 LGHDT, CDR2 YNNKEL (reference sequence). The CDR3 is 14 amino acids. The CDR3 nucleotides are TGTGCCAGCAGCCAAGCAGTCCTCGGGGGCGAGCAGTACTTC. Protein product: CASSQAVLGGEQYF.